This TCR beta chain came from a study of control samples from healthy donors and cancer patients. Germline loops: CDR1 GTSNPN, CDR2 SVGIG (reference sequence). Trimming cost V 7 bases and J 0 bases, with 9 bases left between them. This CDR3 is built from 13 residues. Clones were sequenced by immunoSEQ multiplex PCR, and TCRdb holds only the in-frame ones, with some missing. The sample shows roughly 100,000 clones, approximately 90% of them seen only once. Sequencing was carried out using PBMCs. The sequence was collected from a man between 60 and 75 years old with lung cancer. The genes are TRBV30 and TRBJ2-2; TRBD1 might be the D (5 bases). The CDR3 DNA sequence: TGTGCCTTAGGGGCCTCGAACACCGGGGAGCTGTTTTTT. It translates to CALGASNTGELFF.